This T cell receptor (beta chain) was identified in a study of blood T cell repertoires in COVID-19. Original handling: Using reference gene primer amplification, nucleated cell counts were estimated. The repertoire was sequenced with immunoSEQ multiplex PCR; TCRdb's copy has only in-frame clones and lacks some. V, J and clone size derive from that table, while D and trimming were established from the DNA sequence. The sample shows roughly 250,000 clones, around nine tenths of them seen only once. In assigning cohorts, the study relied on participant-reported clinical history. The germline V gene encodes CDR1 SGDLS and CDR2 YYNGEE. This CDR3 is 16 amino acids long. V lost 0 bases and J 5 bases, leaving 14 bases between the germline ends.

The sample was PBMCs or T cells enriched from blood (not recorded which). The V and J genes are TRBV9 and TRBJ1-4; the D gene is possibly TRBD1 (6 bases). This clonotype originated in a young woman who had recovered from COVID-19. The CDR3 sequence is CASSVGNPGENEKLFF. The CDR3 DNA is TGTGCCAGCAGCGTAGGTAACCCAGGGGAGAATGAAAAACTGTTTTTT.